The TCR beta chain under discussion was sequenced for a study of T-cell reconstitution after alpha-beta-depleted transplantation in children. This clonotype appeared many times. A library of TCRbeta sequences, prepared with unique molecular identifiers, was generated. MiXCR was run by TCRdb on the PCR reads, yielding one entry per CDR3 protein. The sample records a few hundred thousand distinct CDR3 sequences, approximately 9.8% being singletons. This CDR3 is 13 amino acids long. Germline loops: CDR1 DFQATT, CDR2 SNEGSKA (reference sequence). Trimming removed 5 bases from V and 4 bases from J, with 15 bases in between.

The gene calls are TRBV20-1 and TRBJ2-7, with D uncertain. The sequence came from a human donor who donated a stem cell graft to a child with SCID. The sample in question was PBMCs from the stem cell graft donor, obtained from the stem cell graft. The chain's CDR3 is CSARWTGRYEQYF. The CDR3 DNA reads as TGCAGTGCTCGCTGGACGGGCCGTTACGAGCAGTACTTC.